This TCR beta chain appears in the sequencing data of a study of CD8 T cell repertoires and HIV-1 epitope variants. Background on the study: Tested: three Gag epitope families, Nef HW9 and YT9.

CDR1 SGDLS and CDR2 YYNGEE come from the germline V gene. V lost 0 bases to trimming and J lost 2 bases, with 11 bases between them. The CDR3 runs 15 residues. The protocol was immunoSEQ multiplex PCR, while the TCRdb copy is restricted to in-frame clones and leaves out a portion. The repertoire holds about 5,600 clones, with about three fifths as singletons. About this clone itself: Its antigen remains unknown.

The chain uses TRBV9 and TRBJ1-2; TRBD1 might be the D (6 bases). Source material: cultured CD8+ T cells derived from PBMCs. The TCR was taken from a male donor with HIV. CDR3 DNA: TGTGCCAGCAGCGTAGAGGGGGGGCCCAACTATGGCTACACCTTC. Translating it yields CASSVEGGPNYGYTF.